The next 27 T cell receptor beta chains were all read from a single sample in a study of T cell responses to AZD1222 COVID-19 vaccine. Here immunoSEQ multiplex PCR was the method, and the copy in TCRdb shows in-frame clones only, minus some. Here the sample spans about 97,000 clones, about 89% being singletons. The sample in question was peripheral blood, obtained on day 0 of AZD1222 vaccination. The receptors derive from an adult in good health.

The CDR3 DNA reads TGTGCCAGCACCCAGCAAGCCCTGAACACTGAAGCTTTCTTT. Amino acid sequence: CASTQQALNTEAFF. V is TRBV2 and J is TRBJ1-1; D is undetermined. CDR1 and CDR2 (germline): SNHLY, FYNNEI. Deletions cut 7 bases from V and 0 bases from J, with 12 bases between. The CDR3 loop spans 14 amino acids.

The V gene is TRBV6-4, the J gene TRBJ2-1; 12 nucleotides align to TRBD2. This CDR3 comprises 14 residues. CDR1 and CDR2 (germline): MRHNA, SNTAGT. The V and J ends lost 8 bases and 3 bases, in that order; junction bases with no gene match: 2. This chain's CDR3 is CASLAGGVYNEQFF. DNA of the CDR3: TGTGCCAGCCTAGCGGGAGGGGTCTACAATGAGCAGTTCTTC.

The rearrangement joins TRBV28 to TRBJ1-2, with unresolved D. Germline V lookup: CDR1 MDHEN, CDR2 SYDVKM. Between the trimmed V and J ends, which lost 5 bases and 4 bases, there was a span of 17 bases. This CDR3 contains 15 residues. This chain's CDR3 is CASSRTSGWLYGYTF. The DNA of the CDR3 is TGTGCCAGCAGTCGGACTTCCGGTTGGCTCTATGGCTACACCTTC.

The V gene is TRBV6-2 or TRBV6-3, the J gene TRBJ1-5; 7 nucleotides agree with TRBD1. V shed 2 bases and J 6 bases; nucleotides not matched to a gene: 4. The CDR3 covers 14 residues. Germline loops: CDR1 MNHEY, CDR2 SVGEGT. CDR3 sequence (DNA): TGTGCCAGCAGTTACCGGACAGGCACTCAGCCCCAGCATTTT. This gives the protein CASSYRTGTQPQHF.

The chain uses TRBV7-3 and TRBJ2-2, with D possibly TRBD1 on 6 matching bases. The CDR3 covers 16 residues. V lost 4 bases and J lost 3, with 15 bases in between. Germline CDR1 reads SGHTA; CDR2 reads FQGTGA. CDR3 bases: TGTGCCAGCAGCTGGCTCAGGGGATCGGACACCGGGGAGCTGTTTTTT. It translates to CASSWLRGSDTGELFF.

The chain uses TRBV7-2 and TRBJ1-5; TRBD1 agrees at 8 bases. Germline assignment: CDR1 SGHTA and CDR2 FQGNSA. The CDR3 spans 16 residues. V was pared by 4 bases and J by 6 bases, with 11 bases of the junction left unmatched. The CDR3 reads CASSYGQGKLSQPQHF. The CDR3, as DNA: TGTGCCAGCAGCTACGGACAGGGCAAACTCAGTCAGCCCCAGCATTTT.

The J gene is TRBJ1-2, the V gene TRBV7-2; the match to TRBD1 covers 9 bases. The germline gives CDR1 SGHTA, CDR2 FQGNSA. V was pared by 3 bases and J by 7 bases, with 3 bases of the junction left unmatched. This CDR3 comprises 13 residues. The CDR3 spells CASSFGTGLGYTF. Here the CDR3 DNA reads TGTGCCAGCAGCTTTGGGACAGGGCTTGGCTACACCTTC.

The rearrangement joins TRBV6-5 to TRBJ2-1; D is undetermined. This CDR3 is built from 14 residues. V was shortened by 2 bases and J by 4 bases, with 9 bases between the two germline ends. CDR1 and CDR2 from the germline V gene are MNHEY and SVGAGI. CDR3 amino acids: CASSYIRGYNEQFF. The CDR3 nucleotides are TGTGCCAGCAGTTACATCCGCGGATACAATGAGCAGTTCTTC.

The chain joins TRBV6-2 or TRBV6-3 to TRBJ1-2, with TRBD1 matching 7 bases. This CDR3 is built from 14 residues. Trimming took 2 bases from V and 8 from J; bases not matched to a gene: 8. Germline values: CDR1 MNHEY, CDR2 SVGEGT. The CDR3 spells CASSYPGQVPGYTF. The CDR3 coding sequence is TGTGCCAGCAGTTACCCCGGACAGGTCCCCGGCTACACCTTC.

The V call is TRBV7-9, the J call TRBJ1-1; 9 bases fit TRBD1. After removal of 5 bases from V and 3 bases from J, the junction contained 7 bases not matched to a gene. The V gene's germline CDR1 is SEHNR and CDR2 FQNEAQ (reference sequence). The CDR3 covers 15 residues. Here the CDR3 reads CASSEDRGWDTEAFF. The CDR3 DNA reads as TGTGCCAGCAGCGAAGACAGGGGGTGGGACACTGAAGCTTTCTTT. The full variable domain, completed using reference TRBV7-9 and TRBJ1-1, is DTGVSQNPRHKITKRGQNVTFRCDPISEHNRLYWYRQTLGQGPEFLTYFQNEAQLEKSRLLSDRFSAERPKGSFSTLEIQRTEQGDSAMYLCASSEDRGWDTEAFFGQGTRLTVV.

On this clone itself: At one end the junction does not follow the germline gene, possibly because of a read error. This chain links TRBV7-7 with TRBJ2-5; the D gene could be TRBD1 or TRBD2 (5 bases each). CDR3 length: 15 residues. The germline gives CDR1 SSHAT, CDR2 FNYEAQ (reference sequence). The CDR3 DNA follows: TGTGCTAGCAGCTTTAAATGGGGCGAGGGTGAGACCCAGTACTTC. Its protein product is CASSFKWGEGETQYF. Looking up the rest from reference TRBV7-7 and TRBJ2-5 gives the full variable domain: GAGVSQSPRYKVTKRGQDVTLRCDPISSHATLYWYQQALGQGPEFLTYFNYEAQPDKSGLPSDRFSAERPEGSISTLTIQRTEQRDSAMYRCASSFKWGEGETQYFGPGTRLLVL.

The chain is built from TRBV11-1 and TRBJ2-2; 8 positions match TRBD2. Germline CDR1 is SGHAT and CDR2 is FQDESV (reference sequence). The CDR3 spans 15 residues. The trim removed 5 bases at V and 6 bases at J, leaving 8 bases unmatched. CDR3 in DNA: TGTGCCAGCAGCCGGACTAGCCCCGTGGCCGGGGAGCTGTTTTTT. Its translation is CASSRTSPVAGELFF.

The V and J genes are TRBV6-5 and TRBJ1-2, with D perhaps matching TRBD1 (6 bases). V dropped 4 bases and J dropped 4 bases, with 16 bases sitting between them. Germline CDR1 and CDR2: MNHEY and SVGAGI. The CDR3 totals 15 residues. The CDR3 DNA reads as TGTGCCAGCAGTTTTGGGGGCGCGTTTGGCTATGGCTACACCTTC. This encodes CASSFGGAFGYGYTF.

The J gene is TRBJ1-4, the V gene TRBV4-1; TRBD1 agrees at 7 bases. The CDR3 contains 15 residues. The ends lost 4 bases at V and 5 bases at J; junction bases unmatched: 7. The germline V gene encodes CDR1 MGHRA and CDR2 YSYEKL. The chain's CDR3 is CASSLSAGGNEKLFF. Here the CDR3 DNA reads TGCGCCAGCAGCCTATCAGCAGGGGGAAATGAAAAACTGTTTTTT.

This clone appeared a single time. This chain uses TRBV10-3 with TRBJ1-5; 8 bases line up with TRBD1. Germline CDR1 ENHRY, CDR2 SYGVKD. CDR3 length: 18 residues. Trimming took 0 bases from V and 2 from J; bases not matched to a gene: 9. The CDR3 reads CAISESKVGQGGNQPQHF. CDR3 in DNA: TGTGCCATCAGTGAGTCCAAGGTCGGACAGGGCGGCAATCAGCCCCAGCATTTT.

The V and J genes are TRBV3-1 (or the pseudogene TRBV3-2) and TRBJ2-1; D unclear. V lost 1 base and J 6 bases, leaving 13 bases between the germline ends. There are 15 residues in the CDR3. Looked up from germline, CDR1 is LGHDT and CDR2 is YNNKEL (reference sequence). CDR3 loop: CASSQGVLWGNEQFF. DNA for the CDR3: TGTGCCAGCAGCCAAGGTGTGCTATGGGGCAATGAGCAGTTCTTC.

The chain has TRBV11-2 and TRBJ1-6, with D unclear. CDR1 SGHAT and CDR2 FQNNGV come from the germline V gene. Trimming removed 0 bases from V and 8 bases from J, with 5 bases in between. The length of the CDR3 is 13 residues. In DNA, the CDR3 is TGTGCCAGCAGCTTAGACCGTTATTCACCCCTCCACTTT. Protein: CASSLDRYSPLHF.

This chain joins TRBV5-1 and TRBJ1-5, with D perhaps matching TRBD1 (6 bases). Germline V gene lookup returns CDR1 SGHRS and CDR2 YFSETQ. The CDR3 extends over 16 amino acids. V lost 5 bases and J 1 base, leaving 16 bases between the germline ends. This CDR3 is CASRPGGGTSNQPQHF. The DNA for the CDR3 is TGCGCCAGCAGACCCGGCGGGGGCACGAGCAATCAGCCCCAGCATTTT. The variable domain in full, completed from reference TRBV5-1 and TRBJ1-5, reads KAGVTQTPRYLIKTRGQQVTLSCSPISGHRSVSWYQQTPGQGLQFLFEYFSETQRNKGNFPGRFSGRQFSNSRSEMNVSTLELGDSALYLCASRPGGGTSNQPQHFGDGTRLSIL.

The chain has TRBV28 and TRBJ1-1, with D unresolved. Germline V gives CDR1 MDHEN, CDR2 SYDVKM. V lost 3 bases, J lost 7 bases, and 15 bases lay in between. The CDR3 contains 14 residues. The CDR3 DNA sequence: TGTGCCAGCAGTTTCCCCACCCGCCCCGATGAAGCTTTCTTT. Its protein product is CASSFPTRPDEAFF.

J is TRBJ1-5 and V is TRBV5-5; weak D call: TRBD1 (5 bases). Per the germline V gene, CDR1 is SGHKS and CDR2 is YYEKEE (reference sequence). V lost 0 bases and J 1 base, leaving 11 bases between the germline ends. CDR3 length: 16 residues. The CDR3 coding sequence is TGTGCCAGCAGCTTGGCGGTGGGGCAAAGCAATCAGCCCCAGCATTTT. This translates into CASSLAVGQSNQPQHF.

The chain has TRBV11-2 and TRBJ2-6; D is uncertain. Trimming stripped 1 base from V and 2 bases from J, with 9 bases between. The CDR3 is 16 residues long. Germline loops: CDR1 SGHAT, CDR2 FQNNGV. The CDR3 loop is CASSLVSNTGANVLTF. In DNA, the CDR3 is TGTGCCAGCAGCTTAGTCAGTAATACTGGGGCCAACGTCCTGACTTTC. The entire variable domain, with the rest obtained from reference TRBV11-2 and TRBJ2-6, is as follows: EAGVAQSPRYKIIEKRQSVAFWCNPISGHATLYWYQQILGQGPKLLIQFQNNGVVDDSQLPKDRFSAERLKGVDSTLKIQPAKLEDSAVYLCASSLVSNTGANVLTFGAGSRLTVL.

V usage is TRBV3-1 (or the pseudogene TRBV3-2) and J usage is TRBJ1-1, with D perhaps matching TRBD1 (5 bases). The CDR3 has 14 amino acids. Looked up from germline, CDR1 is LGHDT and CDR2 is YNNKEL (reference sequence). V gave up 4 bases and J gave up 3 bases, with 12 bases separating them. This CDR3 is CASSPIWGDTEAFF. CDR3 nucleotides: TGTGCCAGCAGCCCGATATGGGGGGACACTGAAGCTTTCTTT.

The V and J genes are TRBV7-2 and TRBJ2-1; TRBD2 aligns across 12 bases. Germline loops: CDR1 SGHTA, CDR2 FQGNSA. The CDR3 is 15 amino acids. J lost 7 bases, V lost 5 bases, and 6 bases had no gene match. The CDR3: CASSTGLAGLNEQFF. The CDR3 DNA is TGTGCCAGCAGCACCGGACTAGCGGGACTTAATGAGCAGTTCTTC.

V gene TRBV7-9 combines with J gene TRBJ2-3; a possible D gene is TRBD1 (6 bases). The germline gives CDR1 SEHNR, CDR2 FQNEAQ (reference sequence). Trimming pared 7 bases from V and 0 bases from J, leaving 14 bases between. The CDR3 contains 15 residues. CDR3: CASTVGTLSTDTQYF. CDR3 DNA: TGTGCCAGCACAGTCGGGACACTCAGCACAGATACGCAGTATTTT.

This sequence joins TRBV19 and TRBJ1-3, with D possibly being TRBD1 (5 bases). The CDR3 spans 14 residues. The germline gives CDR1 LNHDA, CDR2 SQIVND (reference sequence). Trimming removed 7 bases from V and 1 base from J, with 11 bases in between. As DNA, the CDR3 is TGTGCCAGTAACAGCGGGACTTCTGGAAACACCATATATTTT. Translating gives CASNSGTSGNTIYF. Full variable domain (rest looked up from reference TRBV19 and TRBJ1-3): DGGITQSPKYLFRKEGQNVTLSCEQNLNHDAMYWYRQDPGQGLRLIYYSQIVNDFQKGDIAEGYSVSREKKESFPLTVTSAQKNPTAFYLCASNSGTSGNTIYFGEGSWLTVV.

The V call is TRBV7-3, the J call TRBJ1-2, with D possibly being TRBD1 (6 bases). The CDR3 totals 14 residues. Per the germline V gene, CDR1 is SGHTA and CDR2 is FQGTGA. The V and J ends lost 5 bases and 3 bases respectively, with 13 bases between them. CDR3 sequence (DNA): TGTGCCAGCAGCCCACAGGGTTCCGACTATGGCTACACCTTC. This gives the protein CASSPQGSDYGYTF.

V is TRBV19 and J is TRBJ2-6; 8 nucleotides match TRBD1. The V gene's germline CDR1 is LNHDA and CDR2 SQIVND (reference sequence). The CDR3 is 15 residues long. The V and J ends lost 7 bases and 4 bases, in that order; junction bases with no gene match: 6. The CDR3 loop is CASTLDRAGANVLTF. As DNA, the CDR3 is TGTGCCAGTACCCTGGACAGGGCAGGGGCCAACGTCCTGACTTTC. Based on the CDR3 plus reference TRBV19 and TRBJ2-6, the full variable domain is DGGITQSPKYLFRKEGQNVTLSCEQNLNHDAMYWYRQDPGQGLRLIYYSQIVNDFQKGDIAEGYSVSREKKESFPLTVTSAQKNPTAFYLCASTLDRAGANVLTFGAGSRLTVL.